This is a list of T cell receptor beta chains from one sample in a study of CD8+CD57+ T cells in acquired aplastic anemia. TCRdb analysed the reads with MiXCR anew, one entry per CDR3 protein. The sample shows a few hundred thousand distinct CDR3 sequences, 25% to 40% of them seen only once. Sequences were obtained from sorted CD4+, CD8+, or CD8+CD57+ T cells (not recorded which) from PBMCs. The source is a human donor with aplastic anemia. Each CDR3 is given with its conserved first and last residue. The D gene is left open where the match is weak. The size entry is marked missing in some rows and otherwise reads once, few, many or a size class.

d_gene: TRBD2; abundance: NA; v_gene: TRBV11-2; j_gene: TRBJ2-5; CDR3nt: TGTGCCAGCAGCTTGTTTTTAGCGGGAGATGTTGAGACCCAGTACTTC; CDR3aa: CASSLFLAGDVETQYF
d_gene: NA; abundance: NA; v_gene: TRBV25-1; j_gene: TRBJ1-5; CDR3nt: TGTGCCAGCAGTCCCACTTCCCAGGGAAATCAGCCCCAGCATTTT; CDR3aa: CASSPTSQGNQPQHF
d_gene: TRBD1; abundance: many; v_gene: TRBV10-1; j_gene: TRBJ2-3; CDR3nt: TGCGCCAGCAGTGCAGAACCGGGACAGGGTGGAAATACGCAGTATTTT; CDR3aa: CASSAEPGQGGNTQYF
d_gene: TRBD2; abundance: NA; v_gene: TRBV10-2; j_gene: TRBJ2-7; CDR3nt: TGCGCCAGCTGGTCCTCTAGCGGGAGTACGCGTTTTGAGCAGTACTTC; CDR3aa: CASWSSSGSTRFEQYF
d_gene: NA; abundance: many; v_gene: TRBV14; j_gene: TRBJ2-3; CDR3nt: TGTGCCAGCAGCCCCTTAGGTGCTACGCAGTATTTT; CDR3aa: CASSPLGATQYF
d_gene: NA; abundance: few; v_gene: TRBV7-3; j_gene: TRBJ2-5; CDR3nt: TGTGCCAGCAGCTTAACGTCCGGTGGTGGCTCCCGGGAGACCCAGTACTTC; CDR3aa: CASSLTSGGGSRETQYF
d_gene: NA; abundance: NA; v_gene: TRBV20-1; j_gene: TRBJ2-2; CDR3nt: TGCAGTGCTGTAATATCGGAGAACACCGGGGAGCTGTTTTTT; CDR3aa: CSAVISENTGELFF
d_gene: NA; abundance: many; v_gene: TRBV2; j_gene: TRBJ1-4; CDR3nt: TGTGCCAGCACCGAAGACAGGCATGAAAAACTGTTTTTT; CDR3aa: CASTEDRHEKLFF
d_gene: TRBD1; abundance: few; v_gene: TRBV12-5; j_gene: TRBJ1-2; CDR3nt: TGTGCTAGTGGTTTCGACAGGGGAGGTGGCTACACCTTC; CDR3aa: CASGFDRGGGYTF
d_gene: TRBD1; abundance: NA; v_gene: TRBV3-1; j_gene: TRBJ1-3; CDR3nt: TGTGCCAGCAGCGCAAGACCCGTGGGGACAGACTCTGGAAACACCATATATTTT; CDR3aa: CASSARPVGTDSGNTIYF
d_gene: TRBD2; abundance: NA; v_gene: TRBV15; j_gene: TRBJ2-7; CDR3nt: TGTGCCACCAGCAGAGATCCAGCGGGAGAGGGGGACTACGAGCAGTACTTC; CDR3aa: CATSRDPAGEGDYEQYF
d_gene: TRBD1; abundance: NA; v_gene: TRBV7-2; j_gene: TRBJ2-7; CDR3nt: TGTGCCAGCAGCCTATCACCCGGGACAGGCTACGAGCAGTACTTC; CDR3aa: CASSLSPGTGYEQYF
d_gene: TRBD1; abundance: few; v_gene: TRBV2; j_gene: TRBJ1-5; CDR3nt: TGTGCCAGCAGCAGGACAGGATACAATCAGCCCCAGCATTTT; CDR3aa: CASSRTGYNQPQHF
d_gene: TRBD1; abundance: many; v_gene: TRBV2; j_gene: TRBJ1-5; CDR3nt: TGTGCCAGCAAGATTGACAGGGACAATCAGCCCCAGCATTTT; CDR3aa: CASKIDRDNQPQHF
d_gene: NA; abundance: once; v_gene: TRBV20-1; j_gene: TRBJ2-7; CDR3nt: TGCAGTGCTAAGGCCGGCGAGCAGTACTTC; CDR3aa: CSAKAGEQYF
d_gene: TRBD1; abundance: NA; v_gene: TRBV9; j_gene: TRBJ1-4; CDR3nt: TGTGCCAGCAGCTTGATGGACAGGGAAAATGAAAAACTGTTTTTT; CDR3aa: CASSLMDRENEKLFF
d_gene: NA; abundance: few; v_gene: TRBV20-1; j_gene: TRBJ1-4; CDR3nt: TGCAGTGCTACAGGGGAGGGTGAAAAACTGTTTTTT; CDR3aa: CSATGEGEKLFF
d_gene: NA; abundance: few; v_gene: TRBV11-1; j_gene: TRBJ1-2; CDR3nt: TGTGCCAGCAGCCCAGGGCCCAGGGAGCCTCCCTATGGCTACACCTTC; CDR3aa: CASSPGPREPPYGYTF
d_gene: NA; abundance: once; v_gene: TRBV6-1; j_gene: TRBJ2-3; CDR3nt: TGTGCCAGCAGTGAAGTGGACTCGGCAGGGGATACGCAGTATTTT; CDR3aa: CASSEVDSAGDTQYF
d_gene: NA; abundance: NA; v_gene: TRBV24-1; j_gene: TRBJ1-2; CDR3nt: TGTGCCAGCAGTTTCTGGATGAGTGGCTACACCTTC; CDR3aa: CASSFWMSGYTF
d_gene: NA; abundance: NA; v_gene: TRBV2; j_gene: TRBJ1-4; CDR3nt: TGTGCCAGCACGGAAGGCAGGGGACCTAATGAAAAACTGTTTTTT; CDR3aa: CASTEGRGPNEKLFF
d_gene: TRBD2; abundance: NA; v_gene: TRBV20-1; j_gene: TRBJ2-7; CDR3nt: TGCAGTGCTCCCAGCGGGAGTCTGAACGAGCAGTACTTC; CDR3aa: CSAPSGSLNEQYF
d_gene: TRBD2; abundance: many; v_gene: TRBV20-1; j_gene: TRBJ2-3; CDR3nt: TGCAGTGCAAATACCCTAGCGGGAGTAAGGGATACGCAGTATTTT; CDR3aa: CSANTLAGVRDTQYF
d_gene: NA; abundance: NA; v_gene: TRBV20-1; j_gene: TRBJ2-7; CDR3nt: TGCAGTGCTAGGACCCCCAGGACCTACGAGCAGTACTTC; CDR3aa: CSARTPRTYEQYF
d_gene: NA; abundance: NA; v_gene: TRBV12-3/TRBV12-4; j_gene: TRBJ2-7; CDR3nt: TGTGCCAGCAGTTTGAAGGGGGAACCCACCTACGAGCAGTACTTC; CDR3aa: CASSLKGEPTYEQYF
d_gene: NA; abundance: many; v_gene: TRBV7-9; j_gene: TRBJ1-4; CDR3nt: TGTGCCAGCAGCTCCACAGGTCGAGAAAAACTGTTTTTT; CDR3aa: CASSSTGREKLFF
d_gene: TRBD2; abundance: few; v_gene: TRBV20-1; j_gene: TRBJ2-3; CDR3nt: TGCAGTGCTAGTTCGGCGACTAGCGGGGGAGATACGCAGTATTTT; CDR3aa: CSASSATSGGDTQYF